This TCR beta chain stems from a study of blood T cell repertoires in COVID-19. Sequenced by immunoSEQ multiplex PCR; TCRdb stores in-frame clones only, minus some. The table shows over 85,000 clones, with just over 75% occurring only once. The CDR3 is 14 amino acids. V was shortened by 6 bases and J by 2 bases, with 14 bases between the two germline ends. Per the germline V gene, CDR1 is MNHEY and CDR2 is SMNVEV (reference sequence). This TCR derives from a woman of 80 years or more with acute or convalescent COVID-19. The chain carries TRBV27 and TRBJ2-7, with D possibly matching TRBD1 (6 bases). The sample comprised peripheral blood. The chain's CDR3 is CASSEGVSPYEQYF. The CDR3 coding sequence is TGTGCCAGCAGCGAGGGGGTTAGCCCCTACGAGCAGTACTTC.